The rows below give T cell receptor beta chains drawn from one sample of a study of blood T cell repertoires in COVID-19. Clones were read by immunoSEQ multiplex PCR, and TCRdb kept only the in-frame ones, dropping some. The table has 200,000 to 250,000 clones, roughly 86% seen once. Input material: peripheral blood. The source of these receptors is a woman aged 55-70 years with acute or convalescent COVID-19. The CDR3 runs from the conserved cysteine through the conserved F or W. A D gene is named only where the DNA matches it firmly. The size of a clone is reported for some rows only, either as once, few or many, or as a class for expanded clones.

D gene: NA; V gene: TRBV28; J gene: TRBJ2-1; clone size: NA; CDR3 DNA: TGTGCCAGCAGAGGACAGTTCAAATCGGATGAGCAGTTCTTC; CDR3 protein: CASRGQFKSDEQFF
D gene: TRBD1; V gene: TRBV4-1; J gene: TRBJ1-2; clone size: NA; CDR3 DNA: TGCGCCAGCAGTCATCCAATGGACAGGGAACTCTACAACTATGGCTACACCTTC; CDR3 protein: CASSHPMDRELYNYGYTF
D gene: NA; V gene: TRBV6-2/TRBV6-3; J gene: TRBJ2-6; clone size: NA; CDR3 DNA: TGTGCCAGCAGTCCCTCCCAAGGAGGGGGCGGCTCTGGGGCCAACGTCCTGACTTTC; CDR3 protein: CASSPSQGGGGSGANVLTF
D gene: TRBD1; V gene: TRBV5-1; J gene: TRBJ1-2; clone size: few; CDR3 DNA: TGCGCCAGCAGCTATACAGGGGGGCAGGGCTATGGCTACACCTTC; CDR3 protein: CASSYTGGQGYGYTF
D gene: NA; V gene: TRBV28; J gene: TRBJ1-2; clone size: NA; CDR3 DNA: TGTGCCAGCAGTTTAAAGGGGCGGATCTATGGCTACACCTTC; CDR3 protein: CASSLKGRIYGYTF
D gene: NA; V gene: TRBV12-5; J gene: TRBJ1-1; clone size: NA; CDR3 DNA: TGTGCTAGTGGTTCTCCCGGGGGGCAGGGCACTGAAGCTTTCTTT; CDR3 protein: CASGSPGGQGTEAFF
D gene: NA; V gene: TRBV7-4; J gene: TRBJ2-7; clone size: NA; CDR3 DNA: TGTGCCAGGACGACAGAAAGGGCCTCCTACGAGCAGTACTTC; CDR3 protein: CARTTERASYEQYF
D gene: NA; V gene: TRBV18; J gene: TRBJ1-2; clone size: NA; CDR3 DNA: TGTGCCAGCTCACCGTCGGGGGGGCGGGCGGACTATGGCTACACCTTC; CDR3 protein: CASSPSGGRADYGYTF
D gene: TRBD2; V gene: TRBV3-1/TRBV3-2; J gene: TRBJ2-1; clone size: NA; CDR3 DNA: TGTGCCAGCAGCCAAGGGACTAGAGGGATGTTCTTC; CDR3 protein: CASSQGTRGMFF
D gene: TRBD1; V gene: TRBV5-1; J gene: TRBJ2-5; clone size: NA; CDR3 DNA: TGCGCCAGCAGCTTGTGGACAGGCCAAGAGACCCAGTACTTC; CDR3 protein: CASSLWTGQETQYF
D gene: NA; V gene: TRBV27; J gene: TRBJ2-1; clone size: once; CDR3 DNA: TGTGCCAGCAGTTTAAGACCCGGTACGGGGGTAGGGTACAATGAGCAGTTCTTC; CDR3 protein: CASSLRPGTGVGYNEQFF
D gene: TRBD1; V gene: TRBV7-9; J gene: TRBJ2-1; clone size: NA; CDR3 DNA: TGTGCCAGCAGCTTAGACCAGGGACAGGCGAGCTCCTACAATGAGCAGTTCTTC; CDR3 protein: CASSLDQGQASSYNEQFF
D gene: TRBD2; V gene: TRBV4-3; J gene: TRBJ2-7; clone size: NA; CDR3 DNA: TGCGCCAGCAGCCAAGGGCTAGCGGGGATGTACGAGCAGTACTTC; CDR3 protein: CASSQGLAGMYEQYF
D gene: NA; V gene: TRBV5-1; J gene: TRBJ2-7; clone size: NA; CDR3 DNA: TGCGCCAGCAGCTTGGCCGTCGACAGCTTATACGAGCAGTACTTC; CDR3 protein: CASSLAVDSLYEQYF
D gene: TRBD1; V gene: TRBV6-6; J gene: TRBJ2-5; clone size: NA; CDR3 DNA: TGTGCCAGCACCCAACAGGGGGGTGTTTTGGAGACCCAGTACTTC; CDR3 protein: CASTQQGGVLETQYF
D gene: NA; V gene: TRBV4-2; J gene: TRBJ1-2; clone size: NA; CDR3 DNA: TGTGCCAGCAGCCAAGACAATGACAGATTAGCTAACTATGGCTACACCTTC; CDR3 protein: CASSQDNDRLANYGYTF
D gene: TRBD1; V gene: TRBV19; J gene: TRBJ2-2; clone size: once; CDR3 DNA: TGTGCCAGTAATGCCCAGGGGGCGGCCACCGGGGAGCTGTTTTTT; CDR3 protein: CASNAQGAATGELFF
D gene: TRBD1; V gene: TRBV6-1; J gene: TRBJ2-3; clone size: NA; CDR3 DNA: TGTGCCAGCAGTGTATACGGACAGGGGTACACAGATACGCAGTATTTT; CDR3 protein: CASSVYGQGYTDTQYF
D gene: NA; V gene: TRBV7-2; J gene: TRBJ2-1; clone size: many; CDR3 DNA: TGTGCCAGCAGCTTAGAGCAGGTCCCCTACAATGAGCAGTTCTTC; CDR3 protein: CASSLEQVPYNEQFF
D gene: TRBD1; V gene: TRBV5-1; J gene: TRBJ2-1; clone size: NA; CDR3 DNA: TGCGCCAGCAGCCCGGACAGGGGAGGGGATGAGCAGTTCTTC; CDR3 protein: CASSPDRGGDEQFF
D gene: TRBD1; V gene: TRBV6-1; J gene: TRBJ1-3; clone size: NA; CDR3 DNA: TGTGCCAGCAGTGACACTAAGACAGGGGGTGTCTCTGGAAACACCATATATTTT; CDR3 protein: CASSDTKTGGVSGNTIYF
D gene: NA; V gene: TRBV3-1/TRBV3-2; J gene: TRBJ2-1; clone size: NA; CDR3 DNA: TGTGCCAGCAGCCAAGTTCCGAATGAGCAGTTCTTC; CDR3 protein: CASSQVPNEQFF
D gene: NA; V gene: TRBV29-1; J gene: TRBJ1-4; clone size: NA; CDR3 DNA: TGCAGCACCGGTCAGGGGTCTGGTGGAAAACTGTTTTTT; CDR3 protein: CSTGQGSGGKLFF
D gene: TRBD1; V gene: TRBV2; J gene: TRBJ1-1; clone size: NA; CDR3 DNA: TGTGCCAGCAGGATAATGACAGGGGTGGCTTTCTTT; CDR3 protein: CASRIMTGVAFF
D gene: NA; V gene: TRBV3-1/TRBV3-2; J gene: TRBJ2-5; clone size: NA; CDR3 DNA: TGTGCCAGCAGCCAATCGGGGTACCAAGAGACCCAGTACTTC; CDR3 protein: CASSQSGYQETQYF
D gene: TRBD1; V gene: TRBV19; J gene: TRBJ2-7; clone size: NA; CDR3 DNA: TGTGCCAGTAGTAACCCGGGGACAGTCTCCTACGAGCAGTACTTC; CDR3 protein: CASSNPGTVSYEQYF
D gene: NA; V gene: TRBV24-1; J gene: TRBJ1-2; clone size: NA; CDR3 DNA: TGTGCCACCAGTGATTTTTACGGTCGCGGATACACCTTC; CDR3 protein: CATSDFYGRGYTF